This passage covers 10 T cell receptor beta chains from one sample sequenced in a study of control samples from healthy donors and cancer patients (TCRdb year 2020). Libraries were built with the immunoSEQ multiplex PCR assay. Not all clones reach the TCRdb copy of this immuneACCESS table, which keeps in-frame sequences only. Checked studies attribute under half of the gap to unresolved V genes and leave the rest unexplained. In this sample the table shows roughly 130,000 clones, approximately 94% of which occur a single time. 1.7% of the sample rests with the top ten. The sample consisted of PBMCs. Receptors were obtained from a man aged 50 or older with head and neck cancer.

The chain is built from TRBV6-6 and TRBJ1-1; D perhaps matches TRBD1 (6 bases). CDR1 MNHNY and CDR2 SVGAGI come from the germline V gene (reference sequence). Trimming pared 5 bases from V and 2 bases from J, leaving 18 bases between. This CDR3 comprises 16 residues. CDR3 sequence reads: CASSTRSTGFNTEAFF. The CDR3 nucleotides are TGTGCCAGCAGTACGCGCTCAACAGGGTTCAACACTGAAGCTTTCTTT.

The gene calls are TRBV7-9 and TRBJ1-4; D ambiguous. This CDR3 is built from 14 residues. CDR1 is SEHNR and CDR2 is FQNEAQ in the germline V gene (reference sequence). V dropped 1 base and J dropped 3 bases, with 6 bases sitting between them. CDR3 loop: CASSLGQANEKLFF. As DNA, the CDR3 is TGTGCCAGCAGCTTAGGGCAGGCTAATGAAAAACTGTTTTTT.

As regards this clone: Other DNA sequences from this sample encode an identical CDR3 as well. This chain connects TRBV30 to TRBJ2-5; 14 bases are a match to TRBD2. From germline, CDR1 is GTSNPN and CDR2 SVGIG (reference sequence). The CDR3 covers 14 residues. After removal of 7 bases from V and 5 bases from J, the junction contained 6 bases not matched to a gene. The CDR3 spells CASGGTSGGETQYF. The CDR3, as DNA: TGTGCCTCTGGTGGGACTAGCGGGGGTGAGACCCAGTACTTC. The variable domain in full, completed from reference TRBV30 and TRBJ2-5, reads SQTIHQWPATLVQPVGSPLSLECTVEGTSNPNLYWYRQAAGRGLQLLFYSVGIGQISSEVPQNLSASRPQDRQFILSSKKLLLSDSGFYLCASGGTSGGETQYFGPGTRLLVL.

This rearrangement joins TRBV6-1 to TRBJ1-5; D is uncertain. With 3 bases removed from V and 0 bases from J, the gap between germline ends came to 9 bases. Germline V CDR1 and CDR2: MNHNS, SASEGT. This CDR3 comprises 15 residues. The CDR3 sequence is CASSDTGGSNQPQHF. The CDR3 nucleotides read TGTGCCAGCAGTGATACGGGCGGTAGCAATCAGCCCCAGCATTTT.

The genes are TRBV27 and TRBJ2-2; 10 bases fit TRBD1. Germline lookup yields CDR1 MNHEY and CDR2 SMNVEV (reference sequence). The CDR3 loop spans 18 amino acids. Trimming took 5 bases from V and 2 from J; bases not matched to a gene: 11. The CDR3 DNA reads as TGTGCCAGCAGTCCGGGACAGGGGACCACCCTAAACACCGGGGAGCTGTTTTTT. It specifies CASSPGQGTTLNTGELFF.

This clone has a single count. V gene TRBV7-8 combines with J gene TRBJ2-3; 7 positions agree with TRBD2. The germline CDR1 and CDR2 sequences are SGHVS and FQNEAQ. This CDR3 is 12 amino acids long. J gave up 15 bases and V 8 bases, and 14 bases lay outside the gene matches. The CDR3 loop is CASFVTRGRGYF. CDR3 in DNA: TGTGCCAGCTTCGTAACACGGGGGAGGGGATATTTT.

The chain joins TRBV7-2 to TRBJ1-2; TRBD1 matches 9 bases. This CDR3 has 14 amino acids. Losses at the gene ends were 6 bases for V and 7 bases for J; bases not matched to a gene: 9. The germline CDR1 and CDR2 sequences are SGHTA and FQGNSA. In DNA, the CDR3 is TGTGCCAGCAGGGACCAACAGGGGGCTTCTGGCTACACCTTC. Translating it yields CASRDQQGASGYTF.

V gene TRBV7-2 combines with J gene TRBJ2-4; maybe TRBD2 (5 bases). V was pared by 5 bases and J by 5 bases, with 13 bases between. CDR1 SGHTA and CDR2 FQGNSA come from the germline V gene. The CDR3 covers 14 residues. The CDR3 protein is CASSASGKENIQYF. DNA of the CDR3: TGTGCCAGCAGCGCATCCGGGAAGGAAAACATTCAGTACTTC. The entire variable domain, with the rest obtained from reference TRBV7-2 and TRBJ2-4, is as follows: GAGVSQSPSNKVTEKGKDVELRCDPISGHTALYWYRQSLGQGLEFLIYFQGNSAPDKSGLPSDRFSAERTGGSVSTLTIQRTQQEDSAVYLCASSASGKENIQYFGAGTRLSVL.

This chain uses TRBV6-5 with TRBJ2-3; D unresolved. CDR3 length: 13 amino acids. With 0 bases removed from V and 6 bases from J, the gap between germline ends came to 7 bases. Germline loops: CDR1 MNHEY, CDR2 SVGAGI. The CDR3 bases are TGTGCCAGCAGTTACTCGAATCCGGATACGCAGTATTTT. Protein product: CASSYSNPDTQYF.

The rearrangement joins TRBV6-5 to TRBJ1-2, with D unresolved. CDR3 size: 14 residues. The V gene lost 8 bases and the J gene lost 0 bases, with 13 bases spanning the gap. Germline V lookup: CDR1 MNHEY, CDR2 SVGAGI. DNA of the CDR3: TGTGCCAGCGGGCCGGGGTGGGCTAACTATGGCTACACCTTC. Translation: CASGPGWANYGYTF.